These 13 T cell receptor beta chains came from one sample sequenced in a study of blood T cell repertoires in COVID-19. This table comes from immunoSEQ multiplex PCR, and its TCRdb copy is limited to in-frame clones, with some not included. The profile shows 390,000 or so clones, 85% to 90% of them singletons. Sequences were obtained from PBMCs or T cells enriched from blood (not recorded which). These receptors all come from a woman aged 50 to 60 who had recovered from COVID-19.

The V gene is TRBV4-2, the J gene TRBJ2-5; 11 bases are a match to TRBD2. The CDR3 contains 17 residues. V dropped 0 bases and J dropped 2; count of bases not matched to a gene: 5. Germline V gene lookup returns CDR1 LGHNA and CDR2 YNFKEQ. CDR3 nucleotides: TGTGCCAGCAGCCAAGAGCCCTTAGCGGGGGGGCAAGAGACCCAGTACTTC. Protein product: CASSQEPLAGGQETQYF.

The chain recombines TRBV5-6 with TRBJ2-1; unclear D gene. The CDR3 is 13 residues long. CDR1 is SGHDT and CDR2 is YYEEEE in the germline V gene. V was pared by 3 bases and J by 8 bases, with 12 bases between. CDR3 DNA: TGTGCCAGCAGCTCCCGAGAAATTCATGAGCAGTTCTTC. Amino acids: CASSSREIHEQFF.

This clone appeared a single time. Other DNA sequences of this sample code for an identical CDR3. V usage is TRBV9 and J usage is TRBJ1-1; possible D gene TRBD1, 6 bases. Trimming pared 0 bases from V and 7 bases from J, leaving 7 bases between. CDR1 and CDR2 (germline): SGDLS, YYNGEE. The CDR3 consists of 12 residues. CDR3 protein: CASSVVQGEAFF. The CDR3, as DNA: TGTGCCAGCAGCGTAGTACAGGGTGAAGCTTTCTTT.

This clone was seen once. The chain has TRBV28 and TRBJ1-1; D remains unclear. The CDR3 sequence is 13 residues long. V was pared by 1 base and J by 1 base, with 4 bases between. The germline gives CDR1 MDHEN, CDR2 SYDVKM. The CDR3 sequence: CASSLSENTEAFF. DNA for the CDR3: TGTGCCAGCAGTTTATCAGAGAACACTGAAGCTTTCTTT.

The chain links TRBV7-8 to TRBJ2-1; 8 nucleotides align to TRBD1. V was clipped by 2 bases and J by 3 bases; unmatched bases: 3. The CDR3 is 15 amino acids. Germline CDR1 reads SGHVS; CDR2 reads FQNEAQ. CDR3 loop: CASSLRTGRYNEQFF. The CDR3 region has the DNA TGTGCCAGCAGCTTACGGACAGGGCGCTACAATGAGCAGTTCTTC. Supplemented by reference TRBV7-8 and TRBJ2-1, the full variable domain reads GAGVSQSPRYKVAKRGQDVALRCDPISGHVSLFWYQQALGQGPEFLTYFQNEAQLDKSGLPSDRFFAERPEGSVSTLKIQRTQQEDSAVYLCASSLRTGRYNEQFFGPGTRLTVL.

CDR3 region: CASRSGGTSYEQYF. The CDR3 bases are TGTGCCAGTAGGTCAGGGGGGACTTCCTACGAGCAGTACTTC. The V gene is TRBV19, the J gene TRBJ2-7; maybe TRBD1 (7 bases). The CDR3 covers 14 residues. The germline gives CDR1 LNHDA, CDR2 SQIVND (reference sequence). V was shortened by 6 bases and J by 1 base, with 13 bases between the two germline ends.

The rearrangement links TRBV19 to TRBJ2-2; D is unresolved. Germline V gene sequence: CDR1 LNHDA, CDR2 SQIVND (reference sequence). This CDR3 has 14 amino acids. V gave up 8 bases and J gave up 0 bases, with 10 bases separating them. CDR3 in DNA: TGTGCCAGTGGCCCTCAGGCGAACACCGGGGAGCTGTTTTTT. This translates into CASGPQANTGELFF. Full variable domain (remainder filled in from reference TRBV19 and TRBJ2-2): DGGITQSPKYLFRKEGQNVTLSCEQNLNHDAMYWYRQDPGQGLRLIYYSQIVNDFQKGDIAEGYSVSREKKESFPLTVTSAQKNPTAFYLCASGPQANTGELFFGEGSRLTVL.

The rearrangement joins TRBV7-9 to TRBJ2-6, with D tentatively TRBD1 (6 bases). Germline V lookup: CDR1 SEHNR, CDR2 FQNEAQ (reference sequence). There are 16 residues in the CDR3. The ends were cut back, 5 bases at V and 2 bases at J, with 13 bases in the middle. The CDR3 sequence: CASSPRNRAGANVLTF. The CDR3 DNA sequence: TGTGCCAGCAGCCCGCGAAACAGGGCTGGGGCCAACGTCCTGACTTTC.

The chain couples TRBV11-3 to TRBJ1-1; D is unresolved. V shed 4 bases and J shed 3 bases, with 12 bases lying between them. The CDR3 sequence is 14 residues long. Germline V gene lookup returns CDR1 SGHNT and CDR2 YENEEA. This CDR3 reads CASSYGKRDTEAFF. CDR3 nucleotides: TGTGCCAGCAGCTACGGTAAGAGAGACACTGAAGCTTTCTTT.

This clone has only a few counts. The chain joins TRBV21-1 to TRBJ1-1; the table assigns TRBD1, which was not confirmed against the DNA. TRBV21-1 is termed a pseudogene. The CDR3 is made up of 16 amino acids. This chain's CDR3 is CASSGGQGAPRNLAFF. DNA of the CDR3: TGTGCCAGCAGCGGAGGACAGGGGGCTCCGAGAAATCTGGCTTTCTTT.

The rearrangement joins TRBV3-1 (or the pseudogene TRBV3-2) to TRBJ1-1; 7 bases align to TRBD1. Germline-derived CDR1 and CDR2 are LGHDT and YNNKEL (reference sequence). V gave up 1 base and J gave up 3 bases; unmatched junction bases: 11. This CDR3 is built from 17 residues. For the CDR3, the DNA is TGTGCCAGCAGCCAAGGGACAGGCAGTGTGGTACACACTGAAGCTTTCTTT. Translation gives CASSQGTGSVVHTEAFF.

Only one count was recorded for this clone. The CDR3: CATSDLPGRMPDTQYF. In DNA, the CDR3 is TGTGCCACCAGTGATTTGCCAGGGCGGATGCCAGATACGCAGTATTTT. V is TRBV24-1 and J is TRBJ2-3, with D possibly being TRBD1 (5 bases). Trimming cost V 0 bases and J 4 bases, with 13 bases left between them. Germline CDR1 reads KGHDR; CDR2 reads SFDVKD. CDR3 length equals 16 residues.

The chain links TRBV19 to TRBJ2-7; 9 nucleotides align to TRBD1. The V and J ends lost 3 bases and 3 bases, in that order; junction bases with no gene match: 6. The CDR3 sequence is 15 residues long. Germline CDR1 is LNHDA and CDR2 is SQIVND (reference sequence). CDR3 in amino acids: CASSMQKGQGYEQYF. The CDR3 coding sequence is TGTGCCAGTAGTATGCAAAAGGGACAGGGCTACGAGCAGTACTTC.